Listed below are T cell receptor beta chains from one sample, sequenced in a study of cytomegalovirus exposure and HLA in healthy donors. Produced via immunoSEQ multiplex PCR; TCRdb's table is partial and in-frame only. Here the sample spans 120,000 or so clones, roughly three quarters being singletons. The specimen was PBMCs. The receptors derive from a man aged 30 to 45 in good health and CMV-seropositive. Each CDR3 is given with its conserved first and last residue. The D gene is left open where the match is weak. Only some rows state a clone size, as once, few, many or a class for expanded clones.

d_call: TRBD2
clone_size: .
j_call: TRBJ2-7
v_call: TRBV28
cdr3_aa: CASSSSGSGGYEQYF
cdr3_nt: TGTGCCAGCAGTTCCTCAGGCTCCGGGGGGTACGAGCAGTACTTC

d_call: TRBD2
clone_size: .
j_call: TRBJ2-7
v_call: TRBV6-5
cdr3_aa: CASSYSFAGAYEQYF
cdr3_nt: TGTGCCAGCAGTTACTCGTTTGCGGGGGCCTACGAGCAGTACTTC

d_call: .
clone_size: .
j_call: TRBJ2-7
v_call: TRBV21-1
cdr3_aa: CASSARLAGESSYEQYF
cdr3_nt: TGTGCCAGCAGCGCCCGATTAGCGGGCGAGAGCTCCTACGAGCAGTACTTC

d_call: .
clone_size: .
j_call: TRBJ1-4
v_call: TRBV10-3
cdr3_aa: CAINREANEKLFF
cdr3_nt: TGTGCCATCAATCGGGAAGCCAATGAAAAACTGTTTTTT

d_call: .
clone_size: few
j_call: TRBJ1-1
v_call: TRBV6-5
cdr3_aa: CASISTTGLNTEAFF
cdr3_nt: TGTGCCAGCATTTCTACCACAGGGTTGAACACTGAAGCTTTCTTT

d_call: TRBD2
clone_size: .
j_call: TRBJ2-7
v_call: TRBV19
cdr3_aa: CASSIAGGPLEQYF
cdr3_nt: TGTGCCAGTAGTATAGCGGGAGGGCCACTCGAGCAGTACTTC

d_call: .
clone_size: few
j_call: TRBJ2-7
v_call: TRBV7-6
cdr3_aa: CASSLDPGAYEQYF
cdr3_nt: TGTGCCAGCAGCTTAGACCCAGGTGCCTACGAGCAGTACTTC

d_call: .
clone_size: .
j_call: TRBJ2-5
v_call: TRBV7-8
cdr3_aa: CASTQAETQYF
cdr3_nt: TGTGCCAGCACCCAGGCAGAGACCCAGTACTTC

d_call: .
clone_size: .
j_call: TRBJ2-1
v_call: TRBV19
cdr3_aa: CASSIVQGDEQFF
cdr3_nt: TGTGCCAGTAGTATAGTACAGGGTGATGAGCAGTTCTTC

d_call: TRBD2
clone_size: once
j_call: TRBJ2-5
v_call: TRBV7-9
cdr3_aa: CASSYRLAGALRETQYF
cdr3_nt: TGTGCCAGCAGCTACCGACTAGCGGGAGCACTCCGGGAGACCCAGTACTTC

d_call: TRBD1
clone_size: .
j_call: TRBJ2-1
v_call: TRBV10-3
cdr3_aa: CAISESRTGSREQFF
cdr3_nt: TGTGCCATCAGTGAGTCGAGGACAGGGTCCAGGGAGCAGTTCTTC

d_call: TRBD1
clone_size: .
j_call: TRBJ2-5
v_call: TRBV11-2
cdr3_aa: CASSQGAVTQYF
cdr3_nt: TGTGCCAGCAGCCAGGGGGCTGTGACCCAGTACTTC

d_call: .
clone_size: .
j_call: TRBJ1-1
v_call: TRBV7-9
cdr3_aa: CASSAGLANTEAFF
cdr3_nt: TGTGCCAGCAGCGCAGGTCTCGCGAACACTGAAGCTTTCTTT

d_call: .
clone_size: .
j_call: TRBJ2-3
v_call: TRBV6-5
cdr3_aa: CASSYSISTSTDTQYF
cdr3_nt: TGTGCCAGCAGTTACTCGATAAGCACTAGCACAGATACGCAGTATTTT

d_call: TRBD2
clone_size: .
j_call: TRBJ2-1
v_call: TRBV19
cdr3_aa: CASSPPSSGRYNEQFF
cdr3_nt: TGTGCCAGTAGTCCCCCTTCTAGCGGGAGGTACAATGAGCAGTTCTTC

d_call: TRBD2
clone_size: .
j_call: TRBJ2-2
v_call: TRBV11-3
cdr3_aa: CASSPGRGSGSTGELFF
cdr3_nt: TGTGCCAGCAGCCCCGGGAGGGGTAGCGGGAGCACCGGGGAGCTGTTTTTT

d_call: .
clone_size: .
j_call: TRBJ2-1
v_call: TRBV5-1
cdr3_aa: CASSLVQGGNEQFF
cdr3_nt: TGCGCCAGCAGCTTGGTTCAGGGAGGCAATGAGCAGTTCTTC

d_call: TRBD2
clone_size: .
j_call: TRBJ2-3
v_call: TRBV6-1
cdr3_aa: CASTTSGNTDTQYF
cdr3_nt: TGTGCCAGCACGACTAGCGGGAACACAGATACGCAGTATTTT

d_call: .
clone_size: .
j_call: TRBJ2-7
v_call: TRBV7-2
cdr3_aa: CASSPKQGHAYEQYF
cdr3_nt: TGTGCCAGCAGCCCCAAGCAGGGACATGCCTACGAGCAGTACTTC

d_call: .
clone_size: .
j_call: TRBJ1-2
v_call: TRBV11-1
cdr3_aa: CASSLFSNYGYTF
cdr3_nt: TGTGCCAGCAGCCTCTTTTCTAACTATGGCTACACCTTC

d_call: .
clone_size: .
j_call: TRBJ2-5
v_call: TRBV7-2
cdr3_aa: CASSPLRETQYF
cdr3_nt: TGTGCCAGCAGCCCTCTGCGAGAGACCCAGTACTTC

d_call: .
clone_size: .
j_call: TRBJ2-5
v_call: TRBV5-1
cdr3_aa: CASRPGPQETQYF
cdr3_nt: TGCGCCAGCCGCCCAGGTCCCCAAGAGACCCAGTACTTC

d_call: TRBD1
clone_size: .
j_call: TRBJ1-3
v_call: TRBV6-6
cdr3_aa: CASSPDRVSGNTIYF
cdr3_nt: TGTGCCAGCAGTCCGGACAGGGTCTCTGGAAACACCATATATTTT

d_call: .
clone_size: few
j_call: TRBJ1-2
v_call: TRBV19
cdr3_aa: CASSPFLGGNYGYTF
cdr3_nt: TGTGCCAGTAGTCCCTTCCTTGGGGGGAACTATGGCTACACCTTC

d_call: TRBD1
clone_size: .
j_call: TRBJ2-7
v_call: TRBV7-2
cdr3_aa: CASSVDRSSEQYF
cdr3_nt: TGTGCCAGCAGCGTGGACAGGTCGAGCGAGCAGTACTTC

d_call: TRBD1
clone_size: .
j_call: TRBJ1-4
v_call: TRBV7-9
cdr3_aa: CASSSDRDLEKLFF
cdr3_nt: TGTGCCAGCAGCAGCGACAGGGATCTTGAAAAACTGTTTTTT

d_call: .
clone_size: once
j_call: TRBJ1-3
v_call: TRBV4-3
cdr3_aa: CASSPMTVTGNTIYF
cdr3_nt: TGCGCCAGCAGCCCCATGACAGTTACTGGAAACACCATATATTTT

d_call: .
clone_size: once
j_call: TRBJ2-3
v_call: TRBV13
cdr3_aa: CASSPKDRDTDTQYF
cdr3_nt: TGTGCCAGCAGCCCCAAGGACAGAGACACAGATACGCAGTATTTT

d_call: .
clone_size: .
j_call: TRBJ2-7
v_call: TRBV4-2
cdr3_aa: CASSPNPAGADSGEQYF
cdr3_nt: TGTGCCAGCAGCCCCAACCCGGCGGGGGCAGACAGCGGCGAGCAGTACTTC

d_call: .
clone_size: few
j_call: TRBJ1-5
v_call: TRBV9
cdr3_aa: CASSPGTSAYSNQPQHF
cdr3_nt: TGTGCCAGCAGCCCAGGGACAAGCGCATATAGCAATCAGCCCCAGCATTTT

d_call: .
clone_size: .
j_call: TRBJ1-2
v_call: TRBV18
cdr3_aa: CASSPTTDLGYGYTF
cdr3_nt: TGTGCCAGCTCACCAACGACAGACCTCGGCTATGGCTACACCTTC

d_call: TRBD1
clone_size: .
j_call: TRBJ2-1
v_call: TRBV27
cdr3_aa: CASSLTTGAYNEQFF
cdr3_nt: TGTGCCAGCAGTCTCACGACAGGGGCCTACAATGAGCAGTTCTTC

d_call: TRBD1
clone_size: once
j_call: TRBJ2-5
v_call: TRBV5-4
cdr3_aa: CASSLAGGDETQYF
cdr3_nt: TGTGCCAGCAGCTTGGCAGGGGGCGACGAGACCCAGTACTTC

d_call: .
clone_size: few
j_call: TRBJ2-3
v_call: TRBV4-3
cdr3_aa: CASSQDLDTSTDTQYF
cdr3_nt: TGCGCCAGCAGCCAAGATCTCGACACTAGCACAGATACGCAGTATTTT

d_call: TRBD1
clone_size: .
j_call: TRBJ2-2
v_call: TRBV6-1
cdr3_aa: CASSEWDRVDTGELFF
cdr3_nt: TGTGCCAGCAGTGAATGGGACAGGGTGGACACCGGGGAGCTGTTTTTT

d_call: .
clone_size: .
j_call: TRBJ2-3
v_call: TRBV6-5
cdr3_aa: CASFSLGKDTQYF
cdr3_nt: TGTGCCAGCTTCTCTCTAGGCAAAGATACGCAGTATTTT

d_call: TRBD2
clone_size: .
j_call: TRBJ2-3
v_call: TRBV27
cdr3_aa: CASTRSWEGEDTQYF
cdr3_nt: TGTGCCAGCACCCGCTCGTGGGAGGGTGAGGATACGCAGTATTTT

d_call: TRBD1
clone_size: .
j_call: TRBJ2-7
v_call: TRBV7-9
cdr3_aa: CASSLNRGPFEQYF
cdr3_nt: TGTGCCAGCAGCTTGAACAGGGGTCCCTTCGAGCAGTACTTC

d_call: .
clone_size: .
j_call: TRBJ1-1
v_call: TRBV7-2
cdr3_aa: CASSLDRTSTEAFF
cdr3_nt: TGTGCCAGCAGCTTAGACAGGACTAGCACTGAAGCTTTCTTT

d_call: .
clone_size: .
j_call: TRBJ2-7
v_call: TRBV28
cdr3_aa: CASSVNRNEQYF
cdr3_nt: TGTGCCAGCAGTGTTAACAGGAACGAGCAGTACTTC

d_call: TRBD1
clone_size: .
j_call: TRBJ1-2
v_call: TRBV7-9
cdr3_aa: CASSPWVRDRERGYTF
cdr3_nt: TGTGCCAGCAGCCCATGGGTGCGCGACAGGGAGCGTGGCTACACCTTC

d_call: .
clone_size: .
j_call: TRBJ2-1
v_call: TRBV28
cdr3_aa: CASTQYYNEQFF
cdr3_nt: TGTGCCAGCACCCAGTATTACAATGAGCAGTTCTTC

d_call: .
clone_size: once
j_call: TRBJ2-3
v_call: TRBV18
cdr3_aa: CASSPTRATDTQYF
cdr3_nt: TGTGCCAGCTCACCAACGAGGGCCACAGATACGCAGTATTTT

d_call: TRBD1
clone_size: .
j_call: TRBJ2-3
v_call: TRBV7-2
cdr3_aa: CASSAGGRRVAQYF
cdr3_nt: TGTGCCAGCAGCGCAGGGGGCCGCAGGGTGGCGCAGTATTTT

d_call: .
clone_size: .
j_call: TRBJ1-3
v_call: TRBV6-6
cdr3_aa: CASSPRGGSGNTIYF
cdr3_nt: TGTGCCAGCAGTCCCCGGGGGGGGTCTGGAAACACCATATATTTT

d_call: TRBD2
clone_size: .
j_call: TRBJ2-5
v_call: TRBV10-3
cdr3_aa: CAISVRGEGETQYF
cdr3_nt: TGTGCCATCAGTGTGCGAGGGGAGGGCGAGACCCAGTACTTC

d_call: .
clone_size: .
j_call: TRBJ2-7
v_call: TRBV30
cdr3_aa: CAWSGGDRVFSRVDEQYF
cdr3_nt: TGTGCCTGGAGCGGGGGGGACAGGGTCTTTTCTCGGGTCGACGAGCAGTACTTC

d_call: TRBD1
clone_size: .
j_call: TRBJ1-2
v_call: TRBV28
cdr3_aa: CASSSPGTGNYGYTF
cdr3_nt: TGTGCCAGCAGTTCGCCCGGGACAGGGAACTATGGCTACACCTTC

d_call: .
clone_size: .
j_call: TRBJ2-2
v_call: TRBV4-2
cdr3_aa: CASSQGLLLNTGELFF
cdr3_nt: TGTGCCAGCAGCCAAGGACTACTCTTGAACACCGGGGAGCTGTTTTTT

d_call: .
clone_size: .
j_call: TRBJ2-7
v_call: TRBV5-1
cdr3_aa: CASSLSRERASPYEQYF
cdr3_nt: TGCGCCAGCAGCTTGTCCAGAGAGCGGGCCTCCCCCTACGAGCAGTACTTC

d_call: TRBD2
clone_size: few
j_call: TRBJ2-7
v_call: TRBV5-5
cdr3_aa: CASSWRGGSYEQYF
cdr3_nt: TGTGCCAGCAGCTGGCGGGGGGGGTCCTACGAGCAGTACTTC

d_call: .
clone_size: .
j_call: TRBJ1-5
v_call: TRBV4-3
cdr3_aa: CASSQASSRANNQPQHF
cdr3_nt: TGCGCCAGCAGCCAAGCGTCCAGCAGGGCTAACAATCAGCCCCAGCATTTT

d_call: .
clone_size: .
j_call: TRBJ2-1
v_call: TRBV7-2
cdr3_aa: CASSLAGAVTYNEQFF
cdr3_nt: TGTGCCAGCAGCTTAGCCGGCGCGGTAACCTACAATGAGCAGTTCTTC

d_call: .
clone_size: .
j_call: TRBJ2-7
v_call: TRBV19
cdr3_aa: CASSIGGGAYEQYF
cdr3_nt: TGTGCCAGTAGTATAGGGGGAGGTGCCTACGAGCAGTACTTC

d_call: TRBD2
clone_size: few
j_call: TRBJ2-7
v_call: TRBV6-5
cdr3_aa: CASSSRTSGTSYEQYF
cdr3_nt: TGTGCCAGCAGTTCCCGGACTAGCGGGACTTCCTACGAGCAGTACTTC

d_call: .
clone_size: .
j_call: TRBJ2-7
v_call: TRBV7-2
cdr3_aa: CARTKGGVGAYEQYF
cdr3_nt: TGTGCCAGAACTAAAGGGGGAGTGGGGGCATACGAGCAGTACTTC